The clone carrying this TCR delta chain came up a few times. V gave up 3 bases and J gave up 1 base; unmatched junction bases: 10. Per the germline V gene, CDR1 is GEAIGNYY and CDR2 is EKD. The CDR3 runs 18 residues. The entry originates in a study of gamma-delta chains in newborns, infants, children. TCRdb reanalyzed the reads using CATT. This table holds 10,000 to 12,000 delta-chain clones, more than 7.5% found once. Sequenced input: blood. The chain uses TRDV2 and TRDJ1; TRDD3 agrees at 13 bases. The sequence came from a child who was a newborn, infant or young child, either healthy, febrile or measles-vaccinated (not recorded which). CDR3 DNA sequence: TGTGCCTGTGACCCACTGGGGGATACGAGGGTACCCACCGATAAACTCATCTTT. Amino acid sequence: CACDPLGDTRVPTDKLIF.